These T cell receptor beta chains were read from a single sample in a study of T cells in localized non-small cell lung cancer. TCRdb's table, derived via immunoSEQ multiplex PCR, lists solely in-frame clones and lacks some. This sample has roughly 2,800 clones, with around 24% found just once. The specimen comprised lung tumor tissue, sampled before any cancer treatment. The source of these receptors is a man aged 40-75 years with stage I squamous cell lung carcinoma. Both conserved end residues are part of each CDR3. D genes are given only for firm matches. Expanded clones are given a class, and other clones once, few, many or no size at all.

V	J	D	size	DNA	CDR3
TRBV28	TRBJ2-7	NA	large	TGTGCCAGCAGTTGGGCAGGCTACGAGCAGTACTTC	CASSWAGYEQYF
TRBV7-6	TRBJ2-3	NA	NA	TGTGCCAGCAGCTTAGAGGGCAGGCTCACAGATACGCAGTATTTT	CASSLEGRLTDTQYF
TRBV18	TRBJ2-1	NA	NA	TGTGCCAGCTCACCGTTCTCTGGGGGTATCTACAATGAGCAGTTCTTC	CASSPFSGGIYNEQFF
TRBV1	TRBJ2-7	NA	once	TGCGCCAGCAGCCAAGTGGGGGACGAGCAGTACTTC	CASSQVGDEQYF
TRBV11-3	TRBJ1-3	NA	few	TGTGCCAGCAGCTTGACCCTTACCTCTGGAAACACCATATATTTT	CASSLTLTSGNTIYF
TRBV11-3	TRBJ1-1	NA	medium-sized	TGTGCCAGCAGCCAACCCGCGTCGAACACTGAAGCTTTCTTT	CASSQPASNTEAFF
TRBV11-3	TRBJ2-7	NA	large	TGTGCCAGCAGAGGACAGAGTGGGTCCTACGAGCAGTACTTC	CASRGQSGSYEQYF
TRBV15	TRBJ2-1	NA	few	TGTGCCACCAGCAGAGTATCCGGGGGCTCCTACAATGAGCAGTTCTTC	CATSRVSGGSYNEQFF
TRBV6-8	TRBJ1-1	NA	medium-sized	TGTGCCAGCGCCCTGGGGGGTGTGAACACTGAAGCTTTCTTT	CASALGGVNTEAFF
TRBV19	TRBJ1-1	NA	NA	TGTGCCAGTAGCAGGGGCCTGAACACTGAAGCTTTCTTT	CASSRGLNTEAFF
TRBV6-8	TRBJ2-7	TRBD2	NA	TGTGCCAGCACGGGGGGGCCTTACGAGCAGTACTTC	CASTGGPYEQYF
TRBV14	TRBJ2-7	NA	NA	TGTGCCAGCAGTTCTTGGCTCGGGTACGAGCAGTACTTC	CASSSWLGYEQYF
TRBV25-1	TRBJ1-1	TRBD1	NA	TGTGCCAGCAGTGAACCCGGGACAGGGACTGAAGCTTTCTTT	CASSEPGTGTEAFF
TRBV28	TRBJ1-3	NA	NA	TGTGCCAGCAGTTCTCCCCAGCTCAGAAACACCATATATTTT	CASSSPQLRNTIYF
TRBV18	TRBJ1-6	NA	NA	TGTGCCAGCTCACCCGGACAGCTCGCGTCACCCCTCCACTTT	CASSPGQLASPLHF
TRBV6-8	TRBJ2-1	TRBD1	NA	TGTGCCAGCACTGGAGGGACAGGGGGAATCGATGAGCAGTTCTTC	CASTGGTGGIDEQFF
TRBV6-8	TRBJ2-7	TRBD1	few	TGTGCCAGCAGTTGGGACAGGGCGTACGAGCAGTACTTC	CASSWDRAYEQYF
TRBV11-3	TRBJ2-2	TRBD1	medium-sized	TGTGCCAGCAGCTTATGGGCAGGGGGCAGGACCGGGGAGCTGTTTTTT	CASSLWAGGRTGELFF
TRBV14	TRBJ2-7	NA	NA	TGTGCCAGCAGCCAAAGCAGGGGCGGTCACGAGCAGTACTTC	CASSQSRGGHEQYF
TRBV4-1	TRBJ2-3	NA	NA	TGCGCCAGCAGCCAAGATCAGGGAGGGGGCCTCAAGAGGGATACGCAGTATTTT	CASSQDQGGGLKRDTQYF
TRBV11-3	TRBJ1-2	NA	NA	TGTGCCAGCAGCTTGGGGTGGGACCGACCCGGGGGCTACACCTTC	CASSLGWDRPGGYTF
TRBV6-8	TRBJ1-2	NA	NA	TGTGCCAGCAGTTACCCCCAGGGGACCACACGAGGCTACACCTTC	CASSYPQGTTRGYTF
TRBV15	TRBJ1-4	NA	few	TGTGCCACCAGCAACCCGGGAAGAGCAACTAATGAAAAACTGTTTTTT	CATSNPGRATNEKLFF
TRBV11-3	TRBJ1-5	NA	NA	TGTGCCAGCAGCCCCGGGAGGGCCAATCAGCCCCAGCATTTT	CASSPGRANQPQHF
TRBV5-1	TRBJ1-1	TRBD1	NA	TGCGCCAGCAGCGTCCGGGACAGGGGGCAGGAAGCTTTCTTT	CASSVRDRGQEAFF
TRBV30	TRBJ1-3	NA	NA	TGTGCCTGGAGCATCTCTGGAAACACCATATATTTT	CAWSISGNTIYF
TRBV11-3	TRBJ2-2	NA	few	TGTGCCAGCAGCTTATTCGGGGGGAACACCGGGGAGCTGTTTTTT	CASSLFGGNTGELFF
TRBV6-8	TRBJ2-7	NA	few	TGTGCCATCAGTCCGGCCGTGGGCGAGCAGTACTTC	CAISPAVGEQYF
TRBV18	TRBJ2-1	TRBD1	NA	TGTGCCAGCTCACCTGAGTCAGGGGGCAATGAGCAGTTCTTC	CASSPESGGNEQFF
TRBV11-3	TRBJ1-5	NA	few	TGTGCCAGCAGCCAATTGGCGGGGAGCAATCAGCCCCAGCATTTT	CASSQLAGSNQPQHF
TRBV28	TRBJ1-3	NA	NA	TGTGCCAGCAGTTTATGGTCGGGGGCTCGGAACACCATATATTTT	CASSLWSGARNTIYF
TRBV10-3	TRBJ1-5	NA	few	TGTGCCATCAGTGAGTCGACTCAAAGACAGCCCCAGCATTTT	CAISESTQRQPQHF
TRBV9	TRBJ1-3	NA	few	TGTGCCAGCAGCGTAGATGGAGGGCCACCTGGAAACACCATATATTTT	CASSVDGGPPGNTIYF
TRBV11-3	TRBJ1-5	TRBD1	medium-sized	TGTGCCAGCAGCCTCCGGACAGGGAGGATTGGGGAGCCCCAGCATTTT	CASSLRTGRIGEPQHF
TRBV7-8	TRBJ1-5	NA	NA	TGTGCCAGCAGCCTCAGGGTTGATCAGCCCCAGCATTTT	CASSLRVDQPQHF
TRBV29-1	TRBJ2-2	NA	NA	TGCAGCGTTGAGCCGGACACCGGGGAGCTGTTTTTT	CSVEPDTGELFF
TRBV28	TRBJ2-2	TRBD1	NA	TGTGCCAGCAGTTTGCACGGGACAGGGGCCGGGGAGCTGTTTTTT	CASSLHGTGAGELFF
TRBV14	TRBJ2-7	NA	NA	TGTGCCAGCAGCCAAGGGCCCCTCAGGCAACGAGGCCAGAATCCCTACGAGCAGTACTTC	CASSQGPLRQRGQNPYEQYF
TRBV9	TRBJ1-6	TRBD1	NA	TGTGCCAGCAGCGTAGAGAACAGGGGATCACCCCTCCACTTT	CASSVENRGSPLHF
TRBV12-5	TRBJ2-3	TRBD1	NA	TGTGCTAGTTCGCCCACAGGGGGCCTCGCAGATACGCAGTATTTT	CASSPTGGLADTQYF
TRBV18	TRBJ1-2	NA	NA	TGTGCCAGCTCAATAGGGAGAGAGGGCTACACCTTC	CASSIGREGYTF